This T cell receptor (beta chain) came from a study of spatial heterogeneity in lung cancer. This CDR3 contains 15 residues. The V gene end was trimmed by 3 bases and the J gene end by 7 bases; junction bases not matched to a gene: 10. Germline V CDR1 and CDR2: KGHSH, LQKENI. Time point denoted: blood at routine non-recurrence follow-up after resection. TCRdb itself ran the 5' RACE reads through MiXCR, one entry per CDR3 protein. The sample has about 100,000 distinct CDR3 sequences, approximately 20% seen once. This sequence joins TRBV18 and TRBJ1-1; TRBD1 matches at 8 bases. This clonotype originated in a male donor with early-stage non-small cell lung cancer. The sequences come from PBMCs, collected at follow-up. CDR3 sequence reads: CASSPSPQQGGEAFF. CDR3 DNA: TGTGCCAGCTCACCGTCCCCCCAACAGGGGGGTGAAGCTTTCTTT.